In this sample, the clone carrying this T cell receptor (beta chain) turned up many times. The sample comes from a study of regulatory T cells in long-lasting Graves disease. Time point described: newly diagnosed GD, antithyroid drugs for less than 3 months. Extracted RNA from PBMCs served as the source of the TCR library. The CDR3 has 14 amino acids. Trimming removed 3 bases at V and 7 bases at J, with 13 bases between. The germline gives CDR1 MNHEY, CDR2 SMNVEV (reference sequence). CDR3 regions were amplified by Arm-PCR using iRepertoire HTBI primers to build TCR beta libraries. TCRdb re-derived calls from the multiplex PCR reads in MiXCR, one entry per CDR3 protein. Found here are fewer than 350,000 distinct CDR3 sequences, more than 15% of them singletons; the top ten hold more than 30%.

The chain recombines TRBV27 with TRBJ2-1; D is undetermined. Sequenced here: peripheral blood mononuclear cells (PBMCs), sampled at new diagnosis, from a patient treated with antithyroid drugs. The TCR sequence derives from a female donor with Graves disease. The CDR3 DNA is TGTGCCAGCAGTTTTCGCCTAGGTAGAAATGAGCAGTTCTTC. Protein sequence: CASSFRLGRNEQFF.